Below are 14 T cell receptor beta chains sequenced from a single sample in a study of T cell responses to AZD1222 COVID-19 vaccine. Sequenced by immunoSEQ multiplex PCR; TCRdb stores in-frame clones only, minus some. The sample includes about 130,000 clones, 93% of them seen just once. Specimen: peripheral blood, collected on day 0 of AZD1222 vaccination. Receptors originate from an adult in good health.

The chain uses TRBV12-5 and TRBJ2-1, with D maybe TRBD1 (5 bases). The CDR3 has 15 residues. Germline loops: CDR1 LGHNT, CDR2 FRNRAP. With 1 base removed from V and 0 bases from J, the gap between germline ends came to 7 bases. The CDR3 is CASGLGQNSYNEQFF. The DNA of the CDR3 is TGTGCTAGTGGTTTGGGACAGAACTCCTACAATGAGCAGTTCTTC.

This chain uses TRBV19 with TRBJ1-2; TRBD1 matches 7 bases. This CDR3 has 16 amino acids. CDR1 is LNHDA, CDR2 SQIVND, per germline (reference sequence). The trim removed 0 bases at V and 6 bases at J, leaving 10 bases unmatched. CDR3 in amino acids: CASSIDQGTALDGYTF. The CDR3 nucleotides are TGTGCCAGTAGTATAGACCAAGGGACAGCTTTGGATGGCTACACCTTC. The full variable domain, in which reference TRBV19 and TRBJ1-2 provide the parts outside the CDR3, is DGGITQSPKYLFRKEGQNVTLSCEQNLNHDAMYWYRQDPGQGLRLIYYSQIVNDFQKGDIAEGYSVSREKKESFPLTVTSAQKNPTAFYLCASSIDQGTALDGYTFGSGTRLTVV.

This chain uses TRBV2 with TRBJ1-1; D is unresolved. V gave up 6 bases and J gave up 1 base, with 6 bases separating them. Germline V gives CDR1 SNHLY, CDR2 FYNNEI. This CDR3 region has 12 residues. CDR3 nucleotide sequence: TGTGCCAGCAGGGGGTCGAACACTGAAGCTTTCTTT. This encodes CASRGSNTEAFF.

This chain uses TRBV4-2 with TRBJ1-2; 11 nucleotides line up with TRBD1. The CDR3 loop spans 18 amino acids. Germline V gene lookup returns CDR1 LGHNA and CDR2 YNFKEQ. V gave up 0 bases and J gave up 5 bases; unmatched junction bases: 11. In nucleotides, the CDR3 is TGTGCCAGCAGCCAAGAGGGGACAGGGGGTGTAATAGGGTATGGCTACACCTTC. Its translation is CASSQEGTGGVIGYGYTF.

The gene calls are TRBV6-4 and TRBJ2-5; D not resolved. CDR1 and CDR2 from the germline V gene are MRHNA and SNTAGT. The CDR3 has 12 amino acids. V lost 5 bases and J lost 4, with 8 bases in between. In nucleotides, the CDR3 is TGTGCCAGCAGTTTTAGGGTAGAGACCCAGTACTTC. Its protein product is CASSFRVETQYF.

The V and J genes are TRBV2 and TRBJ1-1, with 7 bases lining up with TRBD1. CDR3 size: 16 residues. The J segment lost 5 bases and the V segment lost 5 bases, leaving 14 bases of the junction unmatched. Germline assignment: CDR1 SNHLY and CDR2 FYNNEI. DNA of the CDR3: TGTGCCAGCAGTAAAAGGTCTCAGGGGGGCGAGACTGAAGCTTTCTTT. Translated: CASSKRSQGGETEAFF.

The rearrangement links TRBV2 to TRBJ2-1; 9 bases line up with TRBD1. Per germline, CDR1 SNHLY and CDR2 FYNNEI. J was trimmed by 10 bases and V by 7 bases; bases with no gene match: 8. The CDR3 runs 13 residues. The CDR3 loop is CASTGTGRLEQFF. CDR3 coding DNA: TGTGCCAGCACCGGGACAGGGAGACTCGAGCAGTTCTTC.

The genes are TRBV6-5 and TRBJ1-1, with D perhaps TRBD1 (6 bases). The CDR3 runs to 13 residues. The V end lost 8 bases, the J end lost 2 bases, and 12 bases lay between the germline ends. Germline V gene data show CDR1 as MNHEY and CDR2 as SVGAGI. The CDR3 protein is CASCRGRNTEAFF. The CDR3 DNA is TGTGCCAGCTGCAGGGGACGAAACACTGAAGCTTTCTTT.

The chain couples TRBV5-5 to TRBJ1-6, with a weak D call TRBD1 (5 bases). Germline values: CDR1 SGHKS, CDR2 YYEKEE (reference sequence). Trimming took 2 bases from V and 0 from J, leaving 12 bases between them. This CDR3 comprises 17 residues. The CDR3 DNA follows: TGTGCCAGCAGCTTTACAGGCCCAACCTCCTATAATTCACCCCTCCACTTT. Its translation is CASSFTGPTSYNSPLHF.

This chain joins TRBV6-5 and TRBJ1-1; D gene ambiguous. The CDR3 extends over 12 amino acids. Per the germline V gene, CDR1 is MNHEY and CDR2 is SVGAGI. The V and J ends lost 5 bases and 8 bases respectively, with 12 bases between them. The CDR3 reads CASSRTALEAFF. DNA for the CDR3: TGTGCCAGCAGTCGCACTGCTTTAGAAGCTTTCTTT.

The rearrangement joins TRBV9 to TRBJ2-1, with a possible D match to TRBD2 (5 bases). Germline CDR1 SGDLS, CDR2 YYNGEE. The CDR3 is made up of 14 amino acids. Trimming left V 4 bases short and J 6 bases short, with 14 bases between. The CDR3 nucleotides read TGTGCCAGCAGCCCCCGCCCTAGCTCCAATGAGCAGTTCTTC. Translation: CASSPRPSSNEQFF. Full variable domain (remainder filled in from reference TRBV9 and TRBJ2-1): DSGVTQTPKHLITATGQRVTLRCSPRSGDLSVYWYQQSLDQGLQFLIQYYNGEERAKGNILERFSAQQFPDLHSELNLSSLELGDSALYFCASSPRPSSNEQFFGPGTRLTVL.

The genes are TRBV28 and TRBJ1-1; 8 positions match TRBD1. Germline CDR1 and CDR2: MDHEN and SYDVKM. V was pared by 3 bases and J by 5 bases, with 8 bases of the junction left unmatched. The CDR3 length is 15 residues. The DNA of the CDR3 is TGTGCCAGCAGTTTCCTCCAGGGGGCGCTTACTGAAGCTTTCTTT. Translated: CASSFLQGALTEAFF.

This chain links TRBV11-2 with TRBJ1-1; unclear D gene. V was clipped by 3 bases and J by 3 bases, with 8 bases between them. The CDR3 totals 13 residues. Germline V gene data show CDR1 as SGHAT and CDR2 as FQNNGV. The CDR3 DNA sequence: TGTGCCAGCAGCTTTTTAGAGGACACTGAAGCTTTCTTT. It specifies CASSFLEDTEAFF.

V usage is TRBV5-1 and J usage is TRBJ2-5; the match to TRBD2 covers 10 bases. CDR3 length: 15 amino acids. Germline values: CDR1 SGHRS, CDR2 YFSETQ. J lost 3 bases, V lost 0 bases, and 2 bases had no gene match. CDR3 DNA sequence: TGCGCCAGCAGCTTGGGTAGCGGGGGGAAAGAGACCCAGTACTTC. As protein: CASSLGSGGKETQYF.